The clone carrying this T cell receptor beta chain was picked up a small number of times. Its specificity is not known. Assay used: immunoSEQ multiplex PCR; TCRdb lists only in-frame clones, some missing. The table has 50,000 to 85,000 clones, about 85% seen once. This sample is drawn from a study of radiotherapy plus CTLA-4 blockade in lung cancer. Study-level background: Objective responses were documented in 15% to 20% of patients, with disease control in about 31%.

Participants had chemo-refractory metastatic non-small-cell lung cancer and were treated with focal radiation plus ipilimumab CTLA-4 blockade. Findings and limits, study-wide: After treatment with radiotherapy plus ipilimumab, TCR clones that came from the tumor expanded in blood.

This material consisted of peripheral blood, taken from a patient treated with radiotherapy plus ipilimumab. This clonotype was obtained from a human donor with non-small cell lung cancer who had a partial response to radiotherapy plus ipilimumab.

The CDR3 reads CASSQTTWDSSYEQYF. As DNA, the CDR3 is TGTGCCAGCAGCCAAACTACCTGGGACAGCTCCTACGAGCAGTACTTC. The rearrangement joins TRBV4-2 to TRBJ2-7; TRBD1 aligns across 7 bases. The V gene end was trimmed by 2 bases and the J gene end by 0 bases; junction bases not matched to a gene: 7. CDR1 is LGHNA, CDR2 YNFKEQ, per germline. The CDR3 loop spans 16 amino acids.